This T cell receptor beta chain was recorded in a study of PD-1 blockade in mismatch repair-deficient tumors. Study details: Patients had about a dozen mismatch repair-deficient cancer types and were previously treated and progressing.

The repertoire was sequenced with immunoSEQ multiplex PCR; TCRdb's copy has only in-frame clones and lacks some. Among about 14,000 clones, around 86% were seen once, and the ten largest hold over 4.5%. Time point reported: 10-day in vitro stimulation with candidate neoantigen peptide 6. A few pembrolizumab responders had their TCRs sequenced. Cells were stimulated around 9 days with each of several ELISpot-reactive neoantigens. V was trimmed by 6 bases and J by 5 bases, leaving 25 bases between them. Germline CDR1 and CDR2: KGHSH and LQKENI. The CDR3 is 17 residues long. Notes on this clone: As yet, its antigen is unknown.

This sequence originates from an adult with mismatch repair-deficient cancer. This specimen was cells cultured in vitro, taken from a patient treated with pembrolizumab. The chain employs TRBV18 and TRBJ1-1; D is undetermined. DNA of the CDR3: TGTGCCAGCTCGCCTGGGGAGTTAAGGGCAGGAGAGACTGAAGCTTTCTTT. This encodes CASSPGELRAGETEAFF.